This entry features one T cell receptor (beta chain) sequence. These data originate in a study of T cell changes during pregnancy in multiple sclerosis. The germline V gene encodes CDR1 MNHNS and CDR2 SASEGT. Trimming pared 0 bases from V and 1 base from J, leaving 6 bases between. CDR3 length: 14 amino acids. The table came from immunoSEQ multiplex PCR; TCRdb's copy has only in-frame clones and leaves some out. The table includes just over 40,000 clones, 80% to 90% detected once. The chain has TRBV6-1 and TRBJ1-1; the D is unclear. Sequenced material: peripheral blood, taken in the first trimester of pregnancy. This clonotype was sampled from a female donor in good health, enrolled as a control in a pregnancy study. This CDR3 is CASSEASANTEAFF. The CDR3, as DNA: TGTGCCAGCAGTGAAGCGAGCGCGAACACTGAAGCTTTCTTT.